This T cell receptor beta chain was captured by sequencing in a study of CXCR3-negative and CXCR3-positive naive CD8 T cells. The method, 5' RACE with UMI labels, was used to prepare the TRB cDNA libraries. Reprocessing the 5' RACE reads, TCRdb reports a single entry for every CDR3 protein and omits DNA. The data include about 43,000 distinct CDR3 sequences; the top ten clones carry about 10%. Concerning this clonotype: No antigen is known for it.

Germline CDR1 reads SGHDN; CDR2 reads FVKESK. This CDR3 contains 18 residues. Findings and limits, study-wide: Surface CD5 looked about the same in the naive subsets, so the authors worked out TCR strength from TRB CDR3 properties.

The sequence was obtained from a human donor in good health. Some clones in this sample may be carry-over from other donors' samples. The genes are TRBV14 and TRBJ2-1; absent DNA, TCRdb's TRBD1 call cannot be checked. The specimen was memory CD8+ T cells from blood. The CDR3 here is CASSPYLSGTGSYNEQFF.